The rows below give T cell receptor beta chains drawn from one sample of a study of response to subunit inactivated influenza vaccine. TCRdb used MiXCR to reprocess the RT-PCR reads, holding one entry per CDR3 protein. The sample records 700,000 to 800,000 distinct CDR3 sequences, roughly 18% being singletons. This specimen was PBMCs from blood, taken roughly 5 days after vaccination. The receptors here all came from a man aged 45-65 years who received an inactivated influenza vaccine. CDR3s include the opening cysteine and the closing phenylalanine or tryptophan. D genes are given only for firm matches. For some rows the clone size is stated as once, few or many, or as a class when expanded; others skip it.

TRBD2	TRBV7-2	few	TRBJ2-4	CASSLEGTRNIQYF	TGTGCCAGCAGCTTAGAGGGGACTAGGAACATTCAGTACTTC
TRBD2	TRBV24-1	few	TRBJ2-3	CATSDSRGLAGGTDTQYF	TGTGCCACCAGTGATTCGCGAGGACTAGCGGGAGGCACAGATACGCAGTATTTT
TRBD2	TRBV7-8	few	TRBJ2-7	CASSLVLAGYYEQYF	TGTGCCAGCAGCTTAGTTCTAGCGGGGTACTACGAGCAGTACTTC
TRBD1	TRBV20-1	.	TRBJ1-5	CSASGTGGHSNQPQHF	TGCAGTGCTAGTGGGACAGGGGGCCATAGCAATCAGCCCCAGCATTTT
.	TRBV12-3/TRBV12-4	.	TRBJ2-7	CASSRSYDQYF	TGTGCCAGCAGTCGCTCCTACGATCAGTACTTC
.	TRBV7-6	.	TRBJ2-1	CASSLWTEGPYNEQFF	TGTGCCAGCAGCTTATGGACAGAGGGGCCCTACAATGAGCAGTTCTTC
.	TRBV7-3	few	TRBJ1-1	CASSFGAVAEAFF	TGTGCCAGCAGCTTTGGGGCGGTGGCTGAAGCTTTCTTT
TRBD1	TRBV2	few	TRBJ1-1	CASSDGQGSYTEAFF	TGTGCCAGCAGTGACGGACAGGGATCATACACTGAAGCTTTCTTT
TRBD2	TRBV20-1	few	TRBJ2-3	CSAVGLADTDTQYF	TGCAGTGCCGTGGGACTAGCGGACACAGATACGCAGTATTTT
TRBD1	TRBV6-1	.	TRBJ2-6	CASRPQGGGANVLTF	TGTGCCAGCAGGCCACAGGGGGGTGGGGCCAACGTCCTGACTTTC
TRBD1	TRBV6-1	few	TRBJ2-7	CASIRDRDSYEQYF	TGTGCCAGCATCCGGGACAGGGACTCCTACGAGCAGTACTTC
TRBD1	TRBV3-1	few	TRBJ2-7	CASSQEAGGSEQYF	TGTGCCAGCAGCCAAGAGGCAGGGGGCAGCGAGCAGTACTTC
.	TRBV9	few	TRBJ2-2	CASSVRGSGELFF	TGTGCCAGCAGCGTAAGAGGGTCGGGGGAGCTGTTTTTT
.	TRBV24-1	many	TRBJ2-3	CATSDLSGDPTDTQYF	TGTGCCACCAGTGATTTGTCAGGGGACCCCACAGATACGCAGTATTTT
TRBD2	TRBV7-9	.	TRBJ2-3	CASSLSSGSGDTQYF	TGTGCCAGCAGCTTATCTAGCGGGAGCGGTGATACGCAGTATTTT
.	TRBV25-1	.	TRBJ2-1	CASSGRTSHSYNEQFF	TGTGCCAGCAGTGGACGGACCTCCCACTCCTACAATGAGCAGTTCTTC
.	TRBV7-9	.	TRBJ2-7	CASSYAQPYEQYF	TGTGCCAGCAGCTATGCCCAGCCCTACGAGCAGTACTTC
TRBD2	TRBV28	.	TRBJ2-1	CASSLYGGITYNEQFF	TGTGCCAGCAGTTTATACGGGGGGATAACTTACAATGAGCAGTTCTTC
TRBD2	TRBV20-1	few	TRBJ2-3	CSAELAGGADTQYF	TGCAGTGCTGAGCTAGCGGGAGGGGCAGATACGCAGTATTTT
.	TRBV10-1	.	TRBJ2-3	CASSESWGTDTQYF	TGCGCCAGCAGTGAGTCGTGGGGCACAGATACGCAGTATTTT
.	TRBV29-1	.	TRBJ1-1	CSVDNTNTEAFF	TGCAGCGTTGATAATACAAACACTGAAGCTTTCTTT
.	TRBV20-1	.	TRBJ1-6	CSASDRGNSPLHF	TGCAGTGCTAGTGACCGGGGAAATTCACCCCTCCACTTT
TRBD1	TRBV29-1	few	TRBJ2-5	CSARDRGIQETQYF	TGCAGCGCAAGGGACAGGGGAATTCAAGAGACCCAGTACTTC
.	TRBV10-2	few	TRBJ2-7	CASRQNKDEQYF	TGCGCCAGCAGACAAAACAAGGACGAGCAGTACTTC
TRBD1	TRBV4-3	many	TRBJ2-5	CASSQSISGGQETQYF	TGCGCCAGCAGCCAATCTATTTCAGGGGGCCAAGAGACCCAGTACTTC
.	TRBV28	.	TRBJ2-1	CATHVGGVGFSYNEQFF	TGTGCCACCCATGTAGGGGGGGTTGGTTTTTCCTACAATGAGCAGTTCTTC
.	TRBV5-4	.	TRBJ2-7	CASSLVFEVRLGSSYEQYF	TGTGCCAGCAGCTTGGTGTTTGAGGTTCGACTTGGAAGCTCCTACGAGCAGTACTTC
.	TRBV6-2/TRBV6-3	.	TRBJ2-5	CASSQRHETQYF	TGTGCCAGCAGTCAGCGTCATGAGACCCAGTACTTC
TRBD1	TRBV6-1	once	TRBJ2-4	CASSRSQGANIQYF	TGTGCCAGCAGTCGCTCTCAGGGGGCAAACATTCAGTACTTC
.	TRBV6-2/TRBV6-3	few	TRBJ2-7	CASSYSGKEFSYEQYF	TGTGCCAGCAGTTACTCCGGGAAGGAATTCTCCTACGAGCAGTACTTC
.	TRBV6-1	.	TRBJ1-3	CASSDKGRSGNTIYF	TGTGCCAGCAGTGACAAGGGCAGAAGTGGAAACACCATATATTTT
.	TRBV4-3	few	TRBJ2-5	CASSPRWGHQETQYF	TGCGCCAGCAGCCCTCGCTGGGGCCACCAAGAGACCCAGTACTTC
TRBD2	TRBV9	.	TRBJ2-3	CASSPAGQYSTDTQYF	TGTGCCAGCAGCCCAGCGGGGCAGTATAGCACAGATACGCAGTATTTT
.	TRBV4-3	.	TRBJ1-5	CASSQDERQPQHF	TGCGCCAGCAGCCAAGATGAGAGGCAGCCCCAGCATTTT
.	TRBV20-1	.	TRBJ2-1	CSAPRGGPSYNEQFF	TGCAGTGCCCCTAGGGGGGGCCCATCCTACAATGAGCAGTTCTTC
.	TRBV28	once	TRBJ2-7	CASSFLDPYEQYF	TGTGCCAGCAGTTTCCTGGACCCGTACGAGCAGTACTTC
.	TRBV7-6	few	TRBJ2-1	CASSFLNGDEQFF	TGTGCCAGCAGCTTCCTTAACGGGGATGAGCAGTTCTTC
.	TRBV2	.	TRBJ1-2	CASSPYYGYTF	TGTGCCAGCAGCCCATACTATGGCTACACCTTC
TRBD2	TRBV20-1	.	TRBJ2-2	CSASGGAAGELFF	TGCAGTGCTAGCGGGGGGGCCGCGGGGGAGCTGTTTTTT
.	TRBV11-2	.	TRBJ2-1	CASRSIRWGSYNEQFF	TGTGCCAGCAGGAGTATTAGGTGGGGTTCCTACAATGAGCAGTTCTTC
.	TRBV29-1	few	TRBJ2-3	CSAEGPGGAFTDTQYF	TGCAGCGCCGAAGGGCCTGGCGGGGCTTTCACAGATACGCAGTATTTT
.	TRBV12-3/TRBV12-4	few	TRBJ2-5	CASSFLPLETQYF	TGTGCCAGCAGTTTCTTGCCGCTGGAGACCCAGTACTTC
TRBD1	TRBV11-2	.	TRBJ2-7	CASSLQVTGAYEQYF	TGTGCCAGCAGCTTACAAGTGACAGGGGCCTACGAGCAGTACTTC
.	TRBV5-1	.	TRBJ2-5	CASSFGRGGETQYF	TGCGCCAGCAGCTTCGGCAGGGGAGGTGAGACCCAGTACTTC
.	TRBV4-3	few	TRBJ2-3	CASSQGDWADTQYF	TGCGCCAGCAGCCAGGGAGATTGGGCAGATACGCAGTATTTT
.	TRBV7-2	many	TRBJ1-2	CASSLYGANYGYTF	TGTGCCAGCAGCTTATATGGGGCGAACTATGGCTACACCTTC
TRBD2	TRBV7-8	.	TRBJ2-3	CASSPRTSGAMGDTQYF	TGTGCCAGCAGCCCCAGGACTAGCGGGGCGATGGGAGATACGCAGTATTTT
.	TRBV5-1	.	TRBJ2-2	CASSIDGNTGELFF	TGCGCCAGCAGCATCGACGGGAACACCGGGGAGCTGTTTTTT
.	TRBV29-1	many	TRBJ2-7	CSASGLGGGEQYF	TGCAGCGCTTCGGGACTGGGAGGGGGAGAGCAGTACTTC
.	TRBV27	.	TRBJ2-1	CASGRDVGNEQFF	TGTGCCAGCGGCCGGGACGTAGGCAATGAGCAGTTCTTC
TRBD1	TRBV7-9	once	TRBJ2-5	CASSSLRQGWYQETQYF	TGTGCCAGCAGCTCCCTACGACAGGGCTGGTACCAAGAGACCCAGTACTTC
TRBD1	TRBV15	.	TRBJ2-5	CATSGGQGRETQYF	TGTGCCACCAGCGGTGGACAGGGTCGAGAGACCCAGTACTTC
TRBD1	TRBV5-1	few	TRBJ2-7	CASSLGGTAAYEQYF	TGCGCCAGCAGCTTGGGAGGGACAGCAGCCTACGAGCAGTACTTC
.	TRBV12-5	few	TRBJ2-7	CASGLVASYEQYF	TGTGCTAGTGGTTTGGTAGCCTCCTACGAGCAGTACTTC
.	TRBV20-1	.	TRBJ2-1	CSASFWKSSYNEQFF	TGCAGTGCTAGCTTCTGGAAATCCTCCTACAATGAGCAGTTCTTC